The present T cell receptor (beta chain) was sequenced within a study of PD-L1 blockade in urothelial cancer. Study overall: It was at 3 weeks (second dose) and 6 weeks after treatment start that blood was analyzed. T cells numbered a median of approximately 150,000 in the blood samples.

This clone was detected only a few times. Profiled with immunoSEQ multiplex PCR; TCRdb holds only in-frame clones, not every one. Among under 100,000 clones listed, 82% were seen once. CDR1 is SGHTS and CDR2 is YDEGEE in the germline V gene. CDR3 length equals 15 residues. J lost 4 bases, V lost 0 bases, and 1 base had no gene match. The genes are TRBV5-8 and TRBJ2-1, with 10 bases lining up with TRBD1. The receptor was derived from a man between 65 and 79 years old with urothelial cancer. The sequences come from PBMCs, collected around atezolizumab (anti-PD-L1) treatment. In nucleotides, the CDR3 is TGTGCCAGCAGCTTGGGACAGGGGGCGTACAATGAGCAGTTCTTC. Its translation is CASSLGQGAYNEQFF.